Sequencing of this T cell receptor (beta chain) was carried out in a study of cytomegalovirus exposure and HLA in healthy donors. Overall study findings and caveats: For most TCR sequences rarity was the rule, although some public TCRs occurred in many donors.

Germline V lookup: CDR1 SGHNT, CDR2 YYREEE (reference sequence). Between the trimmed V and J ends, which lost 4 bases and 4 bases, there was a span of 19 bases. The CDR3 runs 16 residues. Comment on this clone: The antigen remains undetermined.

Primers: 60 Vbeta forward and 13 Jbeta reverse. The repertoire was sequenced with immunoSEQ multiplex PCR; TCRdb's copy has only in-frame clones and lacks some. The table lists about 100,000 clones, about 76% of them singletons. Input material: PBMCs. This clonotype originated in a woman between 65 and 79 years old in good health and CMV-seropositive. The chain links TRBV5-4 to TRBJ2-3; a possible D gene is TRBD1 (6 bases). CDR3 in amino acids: CASSERLQGIADTQYF. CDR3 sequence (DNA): TGTGCCAGCAGCGAACGCCTACAGGGTATTGCAGATACGCAGTATTTT.